The 25 T cell receptor delta chains below all came from one sample that was sequenced in a study of gamma-delta chains in newborns, infants, children. TCRdb reanalyzed the reads using CATT. The sample has about 780 delta-chain clones; approximately 0.99% are singletons. The sequenced sample consisted of blood. The receptors originated from a child in good health.

The gene calls are TRDV2 and TRDJ1; TRDD3 aligns across 8 bases. The CDR3 contains 16 residues. The V segment lost 2 bases and the J segment 0 bases; nucleotides outside the gene matches: 7. Germline V CDR1 and CDR2: GEAIGNYY, EKD. The CDR3 bases are TGTGCCTGTGACATCCTGGGGGAGGCGTACACCGATAAACTCATCTTT. This encodes CACDILGEAYTDKLIF.

Concerning this clone itself: The mismatch at residue 4 between this DNA's translation and the TCRdb protein of a much larger clone likely reflects a read error; the protein shown is translated from the DNA. V usage is TRDV2 and J usage is TRDJ3, with TRDD3 matching over 13 bases. The V gene end was trimmed by 5 bases and the J gene end by 2 bases; junction bases not matched to a gene: 11. This CDR3 is built from 20 residues. CDR1 is GEAIGNYY, CDR2 EKD, per germline. This CDR3 is CACGILLGDTRAWDTRQMFF. As DNA, the CDR3 is TGTGCCTGTGGCATCTTACTGGGGGATACGCGGGCCTGGGACACCCGACAGATGTTTTTC.

This clone has more than one count but fewer than ten. TCRdb shows a much larger clone's protein in place of this DNA's translation, and the two differ at residue 14, likely through a read error; the protein shown is translated from the DNA. The chain combines TRDV2 with TRDJ1; 9 bases fit TRDD3. Germline V gene sequence: CDR1 GEAIGNYY, CDR2 EKD. This CDR3 has 18 amino acids. Germline trimming cut 2 bases from V and 8 bases from J; bases unmatched to any gene: 20. As DNA, the CDR3 is TGTGCCTGTGACAACCTACTGGGGATACGCAAGGGCGATGAGAAACTCATCTTT. Its translation is CACDNLLGIRKGDEKLIF.

As regards this clone: Since a far larger clone is one base different, this is likely a read error. Other DNA sequences within the sample encode an identical CDR3. The chain combines TRDV1 with TRDJ3; TRDD3 matches at 11 bases. Germline V gives CDR1 TSWWSYY, CDR2 QGS. The CDR3 covers 23 residues. CDR3 in DNA: TGTGCTCTTGGGGAACGGGCTTCCTCCGTACTGGGGGATATCTTCTGGGACACCCGGCAGATGTTTTTC. Translation: CALGERASSVLGDIFWDTRQMFF.

This clone came up a few times. A single base is all that separates this from a far larger clone, so a read error is likely. The chain is built from TRDV1 and TRDJ1, with 11 bases identical to TRDD3. Trimming took 1 base from V and 0 from J; bases not matched to a gene: 28. The germline gives CDR1 TSWWSYY, CDR2 QGS. The CDR3 loop spans 25 amino acids. The CDR3 sequence is CALGEPRPTTTGWGILQTYTDKLIF. In nucleotides, the CDR3 is TGTGCTCTTGGGGAACCTCGACCCACTACTACGGGCTGGGGGATACTCCAAACGTACACCGATAAACTCATCTTT.

Concerning this clone itself: A far larger clone is a single base away, which makes a read error likely. The same CDR3 also results from other DNA sequences found in this sample. The J gene is TRDJ1, the V gene TRDV2; weak D call: TRDD3 (5 bases). CDR3 length: 18 residues. Per the germline V gene, CDR1 is GEAIGNYY and CDR2 is EKD. The CDR3 DNA follows: TGCGCCTGTGACACCGTGGGGACCGAACTCTTGTACACCGATAAACTCATCTTT. Translated: CACDTVGTELLYTDKLIF.

Note on this clone: This likely stems from a read error, as it lies one base from a far larger clone. This same CDR3 is encoded by further DNA sequences in the sample. The gene calls are TRDV1 and TRDJ1; 8 nucleotides align to TRDD3. Germline V gene data show CDR1 as TSWWSYY and CDR2 as QGS. This CDR3 spans 26 amino acids. This chain's CDR3 is CALGELRFFLHTLYWGERFYTDKLIF. The CDR3 DNA reads as TGTGCTCTTGGGGAACTGAGATTCTTCTTACACACCCTCTACTGGGGGGAGCGCTTCTACACCGATAAGCTCATCTTT.

In this sample, this clone turned up a few times. TCRdb has a much larger clone's protein, which differs at residue 6 from the translation of this DNA, likely because of a read error; what is shown is the protein translated from the DNA. The chain carries TRDV2 and TRDJ1, with TRDD3 matching over 8 bases. This CDR3 contains 23 residues. Losses at the gene ends were 0 bases for V and 1 base for J; bases not matched to a gene: 27. Germline V CDR1 and CDR2: GEAIGNYY, EKD. The chain's CDR3 is CACDTTVSPRRTGGTILTDKLIF. DNA for the CDR3: TGTGCCTGTGACACCACTGTTTCTCCTCGTCGTACTGGGGGTACGATACTCACCGATAAACTCATCTTT.

Regarding this clone: One base separates it from a far larger clone, so it is likely a read error. This sequence joins TRDV2 and TRDJ1; 7 bases match TRDD3. Per the germline V gene, CDR1 is GEAIGNYY and CDR2 is EKD. CDR3 length: 14 amino acids. The chain's CDR3 is CACDTLVPGDKPIF. The CDR3 coding sequence is TGTGCCTGTGACACCCTCGTACCAGGGGATAAACCCATCTTT.

This clone occurred a few times. A far larger clone is one base from this, pointing to a likely read error. The sample contains more than one DNA sequence encoding this CDR3. The chain uses TRDV2 and TRDJ1; maybe TRDD3 (5 bases). The length of the CDR3 is 15 residues. Looked up from germline, CDR1 is GEAIGNYY and CDR2 is EKD. This chain's CDR3 is CACDTGGLWTDKLIF. The CDR3 DNA is TGCGCCTGTGACACCGGGGGGCTATGGACCGATAAACTCATCTTT.

As for this clone: TCRdb shows a much larger clone's protein in place of this DNA's translation, and the two differ at residue 7, likely through a read error; the protein shown is translated from the DNA. The V call is TRDV2, the J call TRDJ1, with 7 bases aligning to TRDD3. CDR3 length equals 15 residues. With V trimmed by 3 bases and J by 5 bases, 11 bases remained unmatched. Germline values: CDR1 GEAIGNYY, CDR2 EKD. CDR3 sequence reads: CACDVMVDTLDKLIF. In nucleotides, the CDR3 is TGTGCCTGTGACGTTATGGTGGATACGCTTGATAAACTCATCTTT.

This clone came up a few times. A far larger clone differs by one base, so this is likely a read error. This CDR3 is also generated by other DNA sequences in the sample. DNA for the CDR3: TGTGCCTGCGACACCGTTGTAGCTGAGTTGGCGAGCTCCTGGGACACCCGACAGATGTTTTTC. The encoded protein is CACDTVVAELASSWDTRQMFF. The genes are TRDV2 and TRDJ3; D is unresolved. Looked up from germline, CDR1 is GEAIGNYY and CDR2 is EKD. The CDR3 contains 21 residues.

The table lists this clone with a few counts. TCRdb pairs this DNA with a much larger clone's protein that differs at residue 16, likely a read error; the protein shown was translated from the DNA. CDR3 DNA: TGTGCCTGTGACACCGTGGGGACGGGTGGCTCCTGGGACACCCGACGGATGTTTTTC. This gives the protein CACDTVGTGGSWDTRRMFF. The chain carries TRDV2 and TRDJ3; D possibly corresponds to TRDD3 (5 bases). This CDR3 region has 19 residues. Germline V CDR1 and CDR2: GEAIGNYY, EKD.

There are a few counts of this clone. The J gene is TRDJ1, the V gene TRDV1; 9 bases map to TRDD3. Germline V lookup: CDR1 TSWWSYY, CDR2 QGS. The V segment lost 5 bases and the J segment 0 bases; nucleotides outside the gene matches: 25. The CDR3 spans 22 residues. The CDR3 loop is CALGLGVPPNWGTRSYTDKLIF. CDR3 nucleotides: TGTGCTCTTGGGCTAGGGGTACCCCCGAACTGGGGGACCCGATCGTACACCGATAAACTCATCTTT.

With respect to this clone: TCRdb's entry gives the protein of a much larger clone, which mismatches this DNA's translation at residue 7, likely from a read error; the protein reported here is translated from the DNA. This sequence joins TRDV2 and TRDJ1, with 8 bases that match TRDD3. Germline loops: CDR1 GEAIGNYY, CDR2 EKD. CDR3 size: 23 residues. V dropped 0 bases and J dropped 1; count of bases not matched to a gene: 27. The CDR3 here is CACDTIISPRRTGGTILTDKLIF. In DNA form, the CDR3 reads TGTGCCTGTGACACCATTATTTCTCCTCGTCGTACTGGGGGTACGATACTCACCGATAAACTCATCTTT.

In the case of this clone: A far larger clone is just one base off, so this is likely a read error. Distinct nucleotide sequences in the sample also encode this CDR3. The CDR3: CACDTVLGDTLSWDTRQMFF. Written as DNA, the CDR3 is TGTGCCTGTGACACCGTACTGGGGGATACGCTTTCCTGGGACACTCGACAGATGTTTTTC. The chain joins TRDV2 to TRDJ3; TRDD3 matches 13 bases. The CDR3 has 20 residues. In germline, CDR1 is GEAIGNYY, CDR2 EKD.

By proportion, this clone is large. The chain combines TRDV1 with TRDJ1, with 10 bases fitting TRDD3. Trimming removed 1 base from V and 0 bases from J; junction bases left unmatched: 17. From germline, CDR1 is TSWWSYY and CDR2 QGS. This CDR3 has 21 residues. CDR3 region: CALGEPSRAHVGDTHTDKLIF. CDR3 DNA: TGTGCTCTTGGGGAACCTTCCCGAGCACATGTGGGGGATACCCACACCGATAAACTCATCTTT.

A remark on this clone: A far larger clone lies a single base away; this is likely a read error. Other DNA sequences in this sample translate to the same CDR3. The chain recombines TRDV2 with TRDJ3, with 8 bases aligning to TRDD3. CDR1 is GEAIGNYY, CDR2 EKD, per germline. This CDR3 region has 18 residues. CDR3 DNA: TGCGCCTGTGACACCTTACTGGGGGTTACCTGGGACACCCGACAGATGTTTTTC. It yields the protein CACDTLLGVTWDTRQMFF.

In regard to this clone: This probably arose from a read error, given a far larger clone one base away. The same CDR3 arises from other DNA sequences in this sample as well. This chain uses TRDV1 with TRDJ2; 11 nucleotides line up with TRDD3. From germline, CDR1 is TSWWSYY and CDR2 QGS. This CDR3 has 20 amino acids. CDR3: CALLIPLLGDKTYLTAQLFF. CDR3 nucleotides: TGTGCACTCCTAATCCCCCTACTGGGGGATAAGACCTATTTGACAGCACAACTCTTCTTT.

This clone rates as medium-sized (0.01 to 0.1%). This sequence is one base from a far larger clone and is likely a read error. Other DNA sequences of this sample code for an identical CDR3. V gene TRDV2 combines with J gene TRDJ3, with a tentative D call TRDD3 (6 bases). CDR1 is GEAIGNYY and CDR2 is EKD in the germline V gene. There are 18 residues in the CDR3. The CDR3 nucleotides read TGTGCCTGCGACACCGCCGGGGGAAGCTCCTGGGACACCCGACAGATGTTTTTC. Translating it yields CACDTAGGSSWDTRQMFF.

A note on this clone: Only one base separates this from a far larger clonotype, so it likely reflects a read error. The chain employs TRDV2 and TRDJ3; D uncertain. CDR3 length equals 20 residues. Germline CDR1 and CDR2: GEAIGNYY and EKD. Trimming took 3 bases from V and 0 from J, leaving 20 bases between them. CDR3 sequence: CACDALKRIPSSWDTRQMFF. CDR3 in DNA: TGTGCCTGTGACGCCTTGAAGCGGATTCCAAGCTCCTGGGACACCCGACAGATGTTTTTC.

The table lists this clone with a few counts. Germline is not matched at one junction end, which may reflect a read error. The genes are TRDV1 and TRDJ2; 8 bases are shared with TRDD3. The germline V gene has CDR1 TSWWSYY and CDR2 QGS. The CDR3 sequence is 20 residues long. The CDR3 spells CALLIPLLGGKTYLTAQPFF. DNA for the CDR3: TGTGCTCTCCTAATCCCCCTACTGGGGGGTAAGACCTATTTGACAGCACAACCCTTCTTT.

This clone showed up just a few times. This chain joins TRDV2 and TRDJ1, with 9 bases matching TRDD3. The trim removed 3 bases at V and 0 bases at J, leaving 7 bases unmatched. Germline V lookup: CDR1 GEAIGNYY, CDR2 EKD. CDR3 length: 16 amino acids. This CDR3 is CACDVLGDRHTDKLIF. In nucleotides, the CDR3 is TGTGCCTGTGACGTACTGGGGGACCGTCACACCGATAAACTCATCTTT.

A note on this clone: A read error likely explains this, since a far larger clone differs by one base. The chain recombines TRDV2 with TRDJ3, with no clear D. In germline, CDR1 is GEAIGNYY, CDR2 EKD. The length of the CDR3 is 21 residues. The CDR3 protein is CACGTVVAELASSWDTRQMFF. For the CDR3, the DNA is TGTGCCTGTGGCACCGTTGTAGCTGAGTTGGCGAGCTCCTGGGACACCCGACAGATGTTTTTC.

The J gene is TRDJ1, the V gene TRDV2, with 10 bases aligning to TRDD3. The J gene was missing in TCRdb and was found by matching the end of the DNA to germline. This CDR3 spans 16 amino acids. Per germline, CDR1 GEAIGNYY and CDR2 EKD. V shed 0 bases, J shed 2 bases, and the junction held 5 bases outside the gene matches. The CDR3 region is CACDTLILGDTDKLIF. CDR3 DNA sequence: TGTGCCTGTGACACCTTAATACTGGGGGATACCGATAAACTCATCTTT.